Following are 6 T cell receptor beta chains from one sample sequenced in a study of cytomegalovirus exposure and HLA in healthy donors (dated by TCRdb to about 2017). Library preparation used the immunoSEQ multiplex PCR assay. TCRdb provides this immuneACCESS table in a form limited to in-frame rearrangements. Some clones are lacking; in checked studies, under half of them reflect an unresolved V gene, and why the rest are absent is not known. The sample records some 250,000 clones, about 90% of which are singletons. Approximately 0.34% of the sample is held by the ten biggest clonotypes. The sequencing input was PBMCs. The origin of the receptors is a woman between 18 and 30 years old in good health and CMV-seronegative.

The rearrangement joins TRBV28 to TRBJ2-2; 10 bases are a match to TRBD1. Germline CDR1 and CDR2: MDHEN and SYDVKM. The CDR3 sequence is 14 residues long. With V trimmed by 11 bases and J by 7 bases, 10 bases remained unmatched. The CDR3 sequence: CAASRTGGNGELFF. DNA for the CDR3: TGTGCCGCCAGTAGGACAGGGGGAAACGGGGAGCTGTTTTTT.

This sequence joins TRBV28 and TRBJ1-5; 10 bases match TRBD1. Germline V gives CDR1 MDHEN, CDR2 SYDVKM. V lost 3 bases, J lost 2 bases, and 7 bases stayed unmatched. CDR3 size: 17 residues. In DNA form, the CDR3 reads TGTGCCAGCAGTTTTCTTGGTGGGACAGGGGGCAATCAGCCCCAGCATTTT. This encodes CASSFLGGTGGNQPQHF.

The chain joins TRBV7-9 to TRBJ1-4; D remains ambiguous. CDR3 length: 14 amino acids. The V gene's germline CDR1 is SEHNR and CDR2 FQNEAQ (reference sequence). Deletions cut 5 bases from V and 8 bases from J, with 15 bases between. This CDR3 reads CASSPAVGSEKLFF. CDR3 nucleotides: TGTGCCAGCAGCCCCGCCGTCGGTAGCGAAAAACTGTTTTTT.

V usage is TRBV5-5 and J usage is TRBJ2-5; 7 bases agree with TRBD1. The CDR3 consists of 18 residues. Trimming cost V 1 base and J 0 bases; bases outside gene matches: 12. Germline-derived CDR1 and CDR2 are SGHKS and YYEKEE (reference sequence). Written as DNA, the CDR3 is TGTGCCAGCAGCTTGATATCGACAGGGCGATCCTACCAAGAGACCCAGTACTTC. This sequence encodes CASSLISTGRSYQETQYF. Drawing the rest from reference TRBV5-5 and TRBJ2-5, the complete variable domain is DAGVTQSPTHLIKTRGQQVTLRCSPISGHKSVSWYQQVLGQGPQFIFQYYEKEERGRGNFPDRFSARQFPNYSSELNVNALLLGDSALYLCASSLISTGRSYQETQYFGPGTRLLVL.

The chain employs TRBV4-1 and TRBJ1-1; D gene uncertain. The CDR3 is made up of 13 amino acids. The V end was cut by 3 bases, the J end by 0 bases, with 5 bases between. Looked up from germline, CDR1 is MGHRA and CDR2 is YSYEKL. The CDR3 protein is CASSHTVNTEAFF. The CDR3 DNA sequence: TGCGCCAGCAGCCACACAGTGAACACTGAAGCTTTCTTT.

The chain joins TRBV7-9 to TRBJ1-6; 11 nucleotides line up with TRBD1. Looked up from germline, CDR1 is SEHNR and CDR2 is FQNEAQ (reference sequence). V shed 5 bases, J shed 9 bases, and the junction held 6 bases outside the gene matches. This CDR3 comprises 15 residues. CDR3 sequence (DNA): TGTGCCAGCAGCCTGGCCGGGACAGGGGGTTCACCCCTCCACTTT. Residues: CASSLAGTGGSPLHF. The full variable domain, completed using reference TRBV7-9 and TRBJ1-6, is DTGVSQNPRHKITKRGQNVTFRCDPISEHNRLYWYRQTLGQGPEFLTYFQNEAQLEKSRLLSDRFSAERPKGSFSTLEIQRTEQGDSAMYLCASSLAGTGGSPLHFGNGTRLTVT.